Below are 7 T cell receptor beta chains sequenced from a single sample in a study of T cells in Graves' hyperthyroidism and ophthalmopathy. TCR beta CDR3 sequences were amplified from RNA transcripts. Primed by the HTBI set, a first-round RT-PCR was run on the TCR CDR3. Via MiXCR, TCRdb re-called the multiplex PCR reads, giving one row per CDR3 protein. The data show some 550,000 distinct CDR3 sequences, roughly 16% seen once. The specimen was blood. The receptors originated from a middle-aged woman with Graves' ophthalmopathy.

This clonotype was found a few times. The chain is built from TRBV6-2 or TRBV6-3 and TRBJ1-5, with 10 bases matching TRBD1. CDR3 length: 17 amino acids. CDR1 is MNHEY and CDR2 is SVGEGT in the germline V gene. V lost 0 bases to trimming and J lost 5 bases; unmatched junction nucleotides: 7. The CDR3 is CASSYSYAGQGDQPQHF. CDR3 sequence (DNA): TGTGCCAGCAGTTACTCGTACGCAGGACAGGGGGATCAGCCCCAGCATTTT.

This clonotype was counted ten times or more. V gene TRBV7-8 combines with J gene TRBJ2-3, with D uncertain. Trimming left V 4 bases short and J 2 bases short, with 13 bases between. The length of the CDR3 is 15 residues. Per the germline V gene, CDR1 is SGHVS and CDR2 is FQNEAQ. CDR3 region: CASSSWTIHTDTQYF. The CDR3 region has the DNA TGTGCCAGCAGCTCCTGGACCATACACACAGATACGCAGTATTTT.

The gene calls are TRBV19 and TRBJ2-2; D is perhaps TRBD2 (5 bases). Germline V CDR1 and CDR2: LNHDA, SQIVND (reference sequence). The ends were cut back, 6 bases at V and 1 base at J, with 12 bases in the middle. The CDR3 totals 15 residues. CDR3 sequence: CASSGLWGNTGELFF. DNA of the CDR3: TGTGCCAGTAGCGGACTTTGGGGGAACACCGGGGAGCTGTTTTTT. Drawing the rest from reference TRBV19 and TRBJ2-2, the complete variable domain is DGGITQSPKYLFRKEGQNVTLSCEQNLNHDAMYWYRQDPGQGLRLIYYSQIVNDFQKGDIAEGYSVSREKKESFPLTVTSAQKNPTAFYLCASSGLWGNTGELFFGEGSRLTVL.

CDR3 DNA sequence: TGTGCCAGTAGTAGGAGTCTGGGGGCGTTGTACAATGAGCAGTTCTTC. Translated: CASSRSLGALYNEQFF. This chain links TRBV19 with TRBJ2-1; TRBD1 might be the D (6 bases). The V gene's germline CDR1 is LNHDA and CDR2 SQIVND (reference sequence). The germline V and J ends were trimmed by 4 bases and 4 bases, with 17 bases remaining between them. The CDR3 sequence is 16 residues long.

In the case of this clonotype: Since no conserved phenylalanine or tryptophan closes the CDR3, a read error is the likely cause. The rearrangement uses TRBV10-2 and TRBJ1-6; D not resolved. The germline gives CDR1 WSHSY, CDR2 SAAADI. The CDR3 covers 14 residues. With 1 base removed from V and 7 bases from J, the gap between germline ends came to 8 bases. The CDR3 DNA reads TGCGCCAGCAGTGAGTATGGTGGAAATTCACCCCTCCACATT. This encodes CASSEYGGNSPLHI.

This clonotype was detected a few times. The chain links TRBV20-1 to TRBJ2-2; D gene unclear. Germline assignment: CDR1 DFQATT and CDR2 SNEGSKA (reference sequence). This CDR3 contains 11 residues. The V end lost 6 bases, the J end lost 1 base, and 3 bases lay between the germline ends. In DNA form, the CDR3 reads TGCAGTGCGCGGAACACCGGGGAGCTGTTTTTT. This encodes CSARNTGELFF.

This clonotype appeared many times. The rearrangement uses TRBV10-3 and TRBJ2-3, with 7 bases aligning to TRBD1. From germline, CDR1 is ENHRY and CDR2 SYGVKD. The V gene end was trimmed by 10 bases and the J gene end by 5 bases; junction bases not matched to a gene: 9. CDR3 length equals 13 residues. The CDR3 region is CATQTGSLDTQYF. CDR3 DNA: TGTGCCACCCAGACAGGGAGCCTAGATACGCAGTATTTT.